Many counts were recorded for the clone carrying this T cell receptor beta chain. Antigen: not known. Template material for amplifying TCR beta CDR3 regions consisted of RNA transcripts. A first-round RT-PCR of the TCR CDR3 used the HTBI primer set. TCRdb redid the calling of the multiplex PCR reads with MiXCR, one entry per CDR3 protein. The table includes a few hundred thousand distinct CDR3 sequences, about 13% detected once. The data are from a study of T cells in Graves' hyperthyroidism and ophthalmopathy. Study results and caveats: In the analysis, a 13 V-J model separated ophthalmopathy from stable hyperthyroidism.

CDR3 length equals 15 residues. The junction had 9 bases not matched to a gene; V was cut back by 5 bases and J by 8 bases. From germline, CDR1 is MDHEN and CDR2 SYDVKM. What was sequenced was blood. This rearrangement joins TRBV28 to TRBJ1-6, with 7 bases identical to TRBD1. The clonotype comes from a woman aged 40 to 55 with Graves' ophthalmopathy. This CDR3 is CASSAPGQTYSPLHF. CDR3 sequence (DNA): TGTGCCAGCAGTGCACCGGGACAGACCTATTCACCCCTCCACTTT.